The clone carrying this T cell receptor beta chain turned up a few times. Participant-given clinical history determined each cohort assignment. These data originate in a study of blood T cell repertoires in COVID-19. As handled by the study authors: The assay estimated nucleated cells by amplifying reference gene primers. Produced via immunoSEQ multiplex PCR; TCRdb's table is partial and in-frame only. The V and J calls and clone size are taken from that table; D and trimming were inferred from the DNA. The sample has approximately 210,000 clones, 65% to 90% seen once; the top ten hold 8.5% to 10%. V was clipped by 5 bases and J by 5 bases; unmatched bases: 11. This CDR3 has 15 amino acids. CDR1 is SGHAT, CDR2 FQNNGV, per germline.

Sequences were obtained from PBMCs or T cells enriched from blood (not recorded which). The sequence was collected from a woman aged 45-65 years with acute COVID-19. The chain uses TRBV11-2 and TRBJ2-7; 8 nucleotides line up with TRBD2. CDR3 region: CASSPREGVIHEQYF. The CDR3 DNA reads as TGTGCCAGCAGCCCCCGGGAGGGAGTAATCCACGAGCAGTACTTC.